This TCR beta chain was found in a study of monozygotic twins with inflammatory bowel disease. Per donor, under 3 ml of blood was collected and frozen. Each TCR library consumed 3,000 to 4,500 ng of total RNA. TCRdb reprocessed the 5' RACE reads, keeping one entry per CDR3 protein, no DNA. The specimen's table records 300,000 to 400,000 distinct CDR3 sequences. The CDR3 consists of 11 residues. Per the germline V gene, CDR1 is GTSNPN and CDR2 is SVGIG (reference sequence). The chain is built from TRBV30 and TRBJ2-1. This sequence was found in a human donor with ulcerative colitis or Crohn's disease, or a healthy co-twin of an affected twin (not recorded which). The sample was blood. The CDR3 protein is CAWSRGNEQFF. The whole variable domain, filled in from reference TRBV30 and TRBJ2-1, reads SQTIHQWPATLVQPVGSPLSLECTVEGTSNPNLYWYRQAAGRGLQLLFYSVGIGQISSEVPQNLSASRPQDRQFILSSKKLLLSDSGFYLCAWSRGNEQFFGPGTRLTVL.